This T cell receptor beta chain was found in a study of breast tumors, draining lymph nodes, adjacent tissues. Germline lookup yields CDR1 MNHEY and CDR2 SVGAGI. The CDR3 contains 17 residues. The V gene lost 1 base and the J gene lost 6 bases, with 20 bases spanning the gap. As concerns this clonotype: Its antigen is not known.

TCRdb independently ran MiXCR on the multiplex PCR reads; one entry per CDR3 protein. Found here are around 300,000 distinct CDR3 sequences, about 33% of them singletons; the top ten hold more than 1%. Samples came from axillary lymph nodes draining the breast cancer. Whole-study results and caveats: Tumor T cell lymph node origin was a supported hypothesis, not proven.

The receptor comes from a female donor with breast cancer. Some clones in this sample may be carry-over from other donors' samples. The V and J genes are TRBV6-5 and TRBJ2-3, with TRBD2 as a possible D gene (7 bases). Source material: axillary lymph node tissue. The CDR3 reads CASSYLGGGSPYDTQYF. CDR3 sequence (DNA): TGTGCCAGCAGTTACTTGGGAGGGGGGAGTCCATATGATACGCAGTATTTT.